This is a list of T cell receptor beta chains from one sample in a study of PD-1 blockade in classical Hodgkin lymphoma. Sequencing was performed with immunoSEQ multiplex PCR; in TCRdb, only in-frame clones are kept and a portion is missing. The table has roughly 90,000 clones, over 80% seen once. The sequencing here drew on peripheral blood mononuclear cells (PBMCs), taken before the fourth cycle of nivolumab. Receptors were obtained from a human donor with classical Hodgkin lymphoma. CDR3s include the opening cysteine and the closing phenylalanine or tryptophan. Fields, in order: D gene, V gene, J gene, clone size, CDR3 protein, CDR3 DNA. The D gene is left open where the match is weak. Some rows mark clone size as missing; the rest say once, few, many or name a class of expanded clone.

TRBD1	TRBV5-1	TRBJ2-5	NA	CASSWGQTQETQYF	TGCGCCAGCAGCTGGGGACAGACCCAAGAGACCCAGTACTTC
TRBD2	TRBV29-1	TRBJ2-3	NA	CSVGTSGSGGDTQYF	TGCAGCGTTGGGACTAGCGGGAGTGGAGGAGATACGCAGTATTTT
NA	TRBV6-1	TRBJ1-2	once	CASRLTQGSYGYTF	TGTGCCAGCAGGCTCACACAGGGTAGCTATGGCTACACCTTC
NA	TRBV10-3	TRBJ2-7	NA	CAISESVPFYEQYF	TGTGCCATCAGTGAGTCGGTACCATTCTACGAGCAGTACTTC
TRBD1	TRBV2	TRBJ2-1	NA	CASKAGTGPYNEQFF	TGTGCCAGCAAAGCCGGGACAGGACCCTACAATGAGCAGTTCTTC
TRBD1	TRBV28	TRBJ1-2	NA	CASSLRTGRNDYGYTF	TGTGCCAGCAGTCTAAGGACAGGGCGTAATGACTATGGCTACACCTTC
TRBD2	TRBV9	TRBJ2-7	NA	CASSVNPRAGEHEQYF	TGTGCCAGCAGCGTAAATCCCCGAGCGGGAGAACACGAGCAGTACTTC
NA	TRBV5-1	TRBJ2-4	NA	CASSPGLAKNIQYF	TGCGCCAGCAGCCCCGGGCTAGCCAAAAACATTCAGTACTTC
TRBD2	TRBV6-5	TRBJ2-3	NA	CASSYVGGRGADTQYF	TGTGCCAGCAGTTACGTTGGCGGGAGGGGGGCAGATACGCAGTATTTT
NA	TRBV9	TRBJ2-1	NA	CASSEEGASYNEQFF	TGTGCCAGCAGCGAGGAGGGGGCAAGCTACAATGAGCAGTTCTTC
NA	TRBV18	TRBJ1-2	NA	CASSPQAGGSYGYTF	TGTGCCAGCTCACCACAAGCTGGGGGCTCCTATGGCTACACCTTC
NA	TRBV2	TRBJ2-6	NA	CASQGDGANVLTF	TGTGCCAGCCAGGGAGATGGGGCCAACGTCCTGACTTTC
NA	TRBV28	TRBJ1-1	once	CASSLGVVAFF	TGTGCCAGCAGTCTTGGGGTCGTAGCTTTCTTT
TRBD1	TRBV27	TRBJ2-2	NA	CASSLSQGGTGELFF	TGTGCCAGCAGTTTATCACAGGGGGGCACCGGGGAGCTGTTTTTT
NA	TRBV2	TRBJ2-2	NA	CASSGGGALTGELFF	TGTGCCAGCAGTGGTGGTGGGGCGCTCACCGGGGAGCTGTTTTTT
NA	TRBV5-1	TRBJ1-4	medium-sized	CASSLGAGGAELANEKLFF	TGCGCCAGCAGCTTGGGGGCCGGTGGAGCGGAGTTGGCTAATGAAAAACTGTTTTTT
NA	TRBV5-1	TRBJ2-7	NA	CASSFGGDEQYF	TGCGCCAGCAGCTTTGGGGGAGACGAGCAGTACTTC
TRBD2	TRBV25-1	TRBJ2-1	NA	CASSDSGRISNEQFF	TGTGCCAGCAGTGATAGCGGGAGGATTAGTAATGAGCAGTTCTTC
NA	TRBV9	TRBJ2-7	NA	CASSVADGRNYEQYF	TGTGCCAGCAGCGTAGCAGACGGGCGCAACTACGAGCAGTACTTC
NA	TRBV19	TRBJ1-5	NA	CASSQLGDSNQPQHF	TGTGCCAGTTCCCAGTTGGGGGATAGCAATCAGCCCCAGCATTTT
NA	TRBV10-3	TRBJ2-3	once	CAISALGPSTDTQYF	TGTGCCATCAGCGCGCTCGGGCCTAGCACAGATACGCAGTATTTT
NA	TRBV7-8	TRBJ2-2	NA	CASSPRVRQGNTGELFF	TGTGCCAGCAGCCCAAGGGTGCGGCAGGGGAACACCGGGGAGCTGTTTTTT
NA	TRBV10-3	TRBJ2-5	NA	CAISASAQETQYF	TGTGCCATCAGTGCTAGCGCCCAAGAGACCCAGTACTTC
TRBD2	TRBV11-2	TRBJ2-3	NA	CASSLALSGNTDTQYF	TGTGCCAGCAGCTTAGCGCTTAGCGGGAACACAGATACGCAGTATTTT
TRBD2	TRBV7-9	TRBJ2-1	NA	CASSLSPGLADNNEQFF	TGTGCCAGCAGCCTCTCCCCGGGACTAGCGGATAACAATGAGCAGTTCTTC
TRBD1	TRBV19	TRBJ2-1	NA	CASRRDRVGNEQFF	TGTGCCAGTAGACGGGACAGGGTGGGCAATGAGCAGTTCTTC
TRBD1	TRBV28	TRBJ2-7	NA	CASSLTGARSYEQYF	TGTGCCAGCAGCTTAACAGGGGCGAGGTCCTACGAGCAGTACTTC
NA	TRBV20-1	TRBJ2-1	NA	CSARTSSEQFF	TGCAGTGCTAGGACTTCTAGTGAGCAGTTCTTC
TRBD1	TRBV5-6	TRBJ1-2	NA	CASSLVGGGGYTF	TGTGCCAGCAGCTTGGTAGGGGGCGGGGGCTACACCTTC
NA	TRBV7-2	TRBJ2-3	NA	CASSLISGSTDTQYF	TGTGCCAGCAGCTTAATTAGCGGTAGCACAGATACGCAGTATTTT
TRBD1	TRBV7-2	TRBJ1-4	once	CASSNLPEGAVKKLFF	TGTGCCAGCAGTAACCTTCCAGAGGGGGCCGTAAAAAAACTGTTTTTT
NA	TRBV7-3	TRBJ2-7	NA	CASSAGTGSYEQYF	TGTGCCAGCAGCGCCGGCACTGGTTCCTACGAGCAGTACTTC
TRBD1	TRBV6-5	TRBJ1-4	NA	CASSYSTGGADEKLFF	TGTGCCAGCAGTTACTCGACAGGGGGCGCGGATGAAAAACTGTTTTTT
TRBD1	TRBV6-6	TRBJ1-1	medium-sized	CASSNTAPQGTEAFF	TGTGCCAGCAGCAATACCGCCCCACAGGGGACTGAAGCTTTCTTT
NA	TRBV5-1	TRBJ1-1	once	CASSLVPGLDTEAFF	TGCGCCAGCAGCTTGGTCCCGGGTTTAGACACTGAAGCTTTCTTT
NA	TRBV7-2	TRBJ2-7	NA	CASSSASTGRRSEQYF	TGTGCCAGCAGCTCCGCTTCGACAGGCCGCCGGAGCGAGCAGTACTTC
NA	TRBV11-2	TRBJ1-1	few	CASSLGPGLNTEAFF	TGTGCCAGCAGCTTAGGTCCGGGGCTGAACACTGAAGCTTTCTTT
NA	TRBV6-1	TRBJ1-2	NA	CASSGTPTRIHYGYTF	TGTGCCAGCAGTGGAACACCGACACGTATACACTATGGCTACACCTTC
NA	TRBV11-2	TRBJ2-7	NA	CASSPGGEQYF	TGTGCCAGCAGCCCAGGGGGGGAGCAGTACTTC
NA	TRBV7-2	TRBJ2-7	NA	CASSLGSALTSYEQYF	TGTGCCAGCAGCTTAGGCTCTGCACTAACCTCCTACGAGCAGTACTTC
NA	TRBV15	TRBJ2-7	NA	CATSRDPAAPLEQYF	TGTGCCACCAGCAGAGATCCGGCGGCACCCCTCGAGCAGTACTTC
NA	TRBV30	TRBJ2-4	NA	CAWSPPLRRAVLNIQYF	TGTGCCTGGAGTCCTCCCCTTCGACGTGCAGTCCTAAACATTCAGTACTTC
NA	TRBV30	TRBJ2-1	NA	CAWSPTPEGEQFF	TGTGCCTGGAGTCCGACTCCAGAGGGTGAGCAGTTCTTC
TRBD2	TRBV4-2	TRBJ2-1	NA	CASSVGLAGDNEQFF	TGTGCCAGCAGCGTGGGACTAGCGGGAGACAATGAGCAGTTCTTC
NA	TRBV27	TRBJ2-4	NA	CASSLLEGAKNIQYF	TGTGCCAGCAGTTTATTGGAGGGAGCCAAAAACATTCAGTACTTC
NA	TRBV6-5	TRBJ2-1	NA	CASTLDSYNEQFF	TGTGCCAGCACCTTGGACAGCTACAATGAGCAGTTCTTC
NA	TRBV18	TRBJ1-2	NA	CASSMNSDRNYGYTF	TGTGCCAGCTCAATGAATTCGGACAGAAACTATGGCTACACCTTC
TRBD2	TRBV2	TRBJ2-1	NA	CASGGTSNEQFF	TGTGCCAGCGGGGGGACTAGCAATGAGCAGTTCTTC
TRBD2	TRBV4-1	TRBJ2-1	few	CASSQEWGGLARGNEQFF	TGCGCCAGCAGCCAAGAATGGGGGGGACTAGCGAGGGGCAATGAGCAGTTCTTC
NA	TRBV30	TRBJ2-7	NA	CAWSVLGGQTSYEQYF	TGTGCCTGGAGTGTACTGGGGGGACAGACCTCCTACGAGCAGTACTTC
TRBD2	TRBV18	TRBJ2-2	NA	CASSLGLAGEGGELFF	TGTGCCAGCTCACTTGGACTAGCGGGAGAAGGCGGGGAGCTGTTTTTT
TRBD2	TRBV9	TRBJ2-1	NA	CASGSGRIQNEQFF	TGTGCCAGCGGTAGCGGGAGAATCCAGAATGAGCAGTTCTTC
TRBD2	TRBV2	TRBJ2-1	NA	CASSGTSGSQEGQFF	TGTGCCAGCAGTGGAACTAGCGGGAGTCAAGAGGGGCAGTTCTTC